This T cell receptor (beta chain) came from a study of control samples from healthy donors and cancer patients. Repertoires were generated with immunoSEQ multiplex PCR, while TCRdb's copy carries only in-frame clones and drops some. The sample carries some 71,000 clones, roughly nine tenths recorded once. Per germline, CDR1 SGHVS and CDR2 FQNEAQ. This CDR3 has 16 residues. V gave up 5 bases and J gave up 2 bases, with 19 bases separating them. The rearrangement uses TRBV7-8 and TRBJ2-7; a possible D gene is TRBD2 (6 bases). The TCR comes from a man between 60 and 70 years old with colorectal cancer. Input material: PBMCs. CDR3 residues: CASSPEGQKVAYEQYF. The CDR3 DNA sequence: TGTGCCAGCAGCCCGGAGGGGCAGAAGGTGGCCTACGAGCAGTACTTC.